The 24 T cell receptor beta chains below come from one sample, sequenced in a study of blood T cell repertoires in COVID-19. TCRdb's table, derived via immunoSEQ multiplex PCR, lists solely in-frame clones and lacks some. The repertoire holds about 98,000 clones, with roughly 89% as singletons. Sequencing was carried out using peripheral blood. Receptor source: a woman in her fifties or sixties with COVID-19, enrolled during active disease.

V usage is TRBV7-8 and J usage is TRBJ2-2, with 10 bases that match TRBD2. The CDR3 consists of 16 residues. The germline gives CDR1 SGHVS, CDR2 FQNEAQ. With 3 bases clipped from V and 2 bases from J, the junction kept 3 bases outside the gene matches. CDR3 in DNA: TGTGCCAGCAGCTTTTTAGCGGGGGGTAACACCGGGGAGCTGTTTTTT. It yields the protein CASSFLAGGNTGELFF.

The chain recombines TRBV11-2 with TRBJ2-4; D is possibly TRBD1 (5 bases). Germline CDR1 is SGHAT and CDR2 is FQNNGV. This CDR3 has 15 amino acids. The V end lost 2 bases, the J end lost 0 bases, and 8 bases lay between the germline ends. In nucleotides, the CDR3 is TGTGCCAGCAGCTTATCCAGGGTAGCCAAAAACATTCAGTACTTC. Translating gives CASSLSRVAKNIQYF.

The chain employs TRBV19 and TRBJ2-5, with TRBD2 as a possible D gene (5 bases). This CDR3 region has 15 residues. V lost 5 bases and J 5 bases, leaving 18 bases between the germline ends. The germline gives CDR1 LNHDA, CDR2 SQIVND (reference sequence). The CDR3 DNA reads TGTGCCAGTAGTGTTAATCAGCGAGGGTGGGAGACCCAGTACTTC. Its translation is CASSVNQRGWETQYF.

This rearrangement joins TRBV29-1 to TRBJ1-2; D not resolved. In germline, CDR1 is SQVTM, CDR2 ANQGSEA. This CDR3 is 11 amino acids long. V was cut by 6 bases and J by 6 bases, with 11 bases left in between. The CDR3 coding sequence is TGCAGCGTATCTCCTTTAGATGGCTACACCTTC. It codes for CSVSPLDGYTF.

The sample holds one count of this clone. The V and J genes are TRBV11-3 and TRBJ2-4; D might be TRBD2 (6 bases). Germline V CDR1 and CDR2: SGHNT, YENEEA. This CDR3 has 16 amino acids. With 3 bases removed from V and 1 base from J, the gap between germline ends came to 13 bases. The CDR3 DNA reads as TGTGCCAGCAGCTTGTCCGTTGGGAGGGCCAAAAACATTCAGTACTTC. Translation: CASSLSVGRAKNIQYF.

The chain uses TRBV7-2 and TRBJ1-2; no clear D. Germline-derived CDR1 and CDR2 are SGHTA and FQGNSA. CDR3 length: 12 amino acids. The V end was cut by 1 base, the J end by 8 bases, with 8 bases between. Written as DNA, the CDR3 is TGTGCCAGCAGCTTAGATGATGGCGGCTACACCTTC. Translating it yields CASSLDDGGYTF.

This chain connects TRBV28 to TRBJ2-2; D not certain. This CDR3 has 14 residues. Trimming left V 5 bases short and J 0 bases short, with 7 bases between. Germline CDR1 is MDHEN and CDR2 is SYDVKM. The CDR3 DNA reads TGTGCCAGCAGTCCCGACACGAACACCGGGGAGCTGTTTTTT. It codes for CASSPDTNTGELFF.

The chain couples TRBV27 to TRBJ2-1, with D possibly matching TRBD2 (7 bases). Trimming pared 5 bases from V and 8 bases from J, leaving 19 bases between. There are 15 residues in the CDR3. Germline V gene lookup returns CDR1 MNHEY and CDR2 SMNVEV (reference sequence). The CDR3 DNA reads TGTGCCAGCAGTGCCCCTAGCCGGGGGGCCGATGAGCAGTTCTTC. Its protein is CASSAPSRGADEQFF.

V gene TRBV27 combines with J gene TRBJ2-1, with D perhaps TRBD1 (6 bases). The V and J ends lost 3 bases and 9 bases respectively, with 12 bases between them. Germline V gene lookup returns CDR1 MNHEY and CDR2 SMNVEV (reference sequence). The CDR3 spans 13 residues. CDR3 protein: CASSFHRATEQFF. As DNA, the CDR3 is TGTGCCAGCAGTTTCCACAGGGCTACTGAGCAGTTCTTC.

The chain recombines TRBV19 with TRBJ2-3, with D tentatively TRBD2 (5 bases). Trimming pared 1 base from V and 3 bases from J, leaving 11 bases between. This CDR3 comprises 15 residues. Germline CDR1 reads LNHDA; CDR2 reads SQIVND (reference sequence). The DNA for the CDR3 is TGTGCCAGTAGTATAGGGACTCCCAGGACAGATACGCAGTATTTT. Translating it yields CASSIGTPRTDTQYF. Full variable domain (remainder filled in from reference TRBV19 and TRBJ2-3): DGGITQSPKYLFRKEGQNVTLSCEQNLNHDAMYWYRQDPGQGLRLIYYSQIVNDFQKGDIAEGYSVSREKKESFPLTVTSAQKNPTAFYLCASSIGTPRTDTQYFGPGTRLTVL.

The chain uses TRBV5-1 and TRBJ1-2; D gene ambiguous. This CDR3 spans 16 amino acids. With 0 bases removed from V and 8 bases from J, the gap between germline ends came to 20 bases. The germline V gene encodes CDR1 SGHRS and CDR2 YFSETQ. In nucleotides, the CDR3 is TGCGCCAGCAGCTTGGACTCCACCCCCGCCATCGGGGGCTACACCTTC. It is translated as CASSLDSTPAIGGYTF.

This clone was counted only a few times. The chain is built from TRBV7-6 and TRBJ2-3; 11 bases are shared with TRBD2. Germline CDR1 and CDR2: SGHVS and FNYEAQ. The CDR3 sequence is 16 residues long. J gave up 2 bases and V 5 bases, and 6 bases lay outside the gene matches. The CDR3 DNA is TGTGCCAGCAGCCAGACTAGCGGGGCCCTCACAGATACGCAGTATTTT. Translation: CASSQTSGALTDTQYF.

This clone came up once. The chain links TRBV7-9 to TRBJ2-1; TRBD1 is a possible D gene (5 bases). The germline V gene has CDR1 SEHNR and CDR2 FQNEAQ (reference sequence). The CDR3 runs 12 residues. Deletions cut 7 bases from V and 8 bases from J, with 12 bases between. Here the CDR3 reads CASKAGLDEQFF. The CDR3 DNA reads as TGTGCCAGCAAGGCAGGGTTGGATGAGCAGTTCTTC.

This clone was counted a few times. The chain joins TRBV11-3 to TRBJ2-5; 11 bases agree with TRBD1. The CDR3 runs 16 residues. The germline CDR1 and CDR2 sequences are SGHNT and YENEEA. J was trimmed by 3 bases and V by 5 bases; bases with no gene match: 8. This CDR3 reads CASSPGQGAREETQYF. The CDR3 DNA sequence: TGTGCCAGCAGCCCCGGACAGGGGGCCAGGGAAGAGACCCAGTACTTC. The full variable domain, rest sourced from reference TRBV11-3 and TRBJ2-5, is EAGVVQSPRYKIIEKKQPVAFWCNPISGHNTLYWYLQNLGQGPELLIRYENEEAVDDSQLPKDRFSAERLKGVDSTLKIQPAELGDSAVYLCASSPGQGAREETQYFGPGTRLLVL.

The chain joins TRBV7-2 to TRBJ2-1; D may be TRBD1 (5 bases). V lost 6 bases to trimming and J lost 7 bases, with 10 bases between them. Germline V gene sequence: CDR1 SGHTA, CDR2 FQGNSA. The CDR3 is 12 residues long. For the CDR3, the DNA is TGTGCCAGCAGGAGTCAGGGAAATGAGCAGTTCTTC. Protein: CASRSQGNEQFF. Using reference TRBV7-2 and TRBJ2-1 for the parts outside the CDR3, the full variable domain is GAGVSQSPSNKVTEKGKDVELRCDPISGHTALYWYRQSLGQGLEFLIYFQGNSAPDKSGLPSDRFSAERTGGSVSTLTIQRTQQEDSAVYLCASRSQGNEQFFGPGTRLTVL.

CDR3 coding DNA: TGTGCCAGCAGTTTTCTCGTAGGACAGGGGAGTCAGCCCCAGCATTTT. Encoded protein: CASSFLVGQGSQPQHF. The chain is built from TRBV28 and TRBJ1-5, with 9 bases fitting TRBD1. Germline CDR1 and CDR2: MDHEN and SYDVKM. V lost 3 bases to trimming and J lost 6 bases; unmatched junction nucleotides: 9. This CDR3 spans 16 amino acids.

J is TRBJ2-7 and V is TRBV5-6, with D tentatively TRBD1 (6 bases). V was pared by 6 bases and J by 8 bases, with 15 bases between. This CDR3 contains 12 residues. Germline V gives CDR1 SGHDT, CDR2 YYEEEE. Here the CDR3 DNA reads TGTGCCAGCACCGTCGGACAGCCCAAGCAGTACGTC. This sequence encodes CASTVGQPKQYV.

The rearrangement uses TRBV24-1 and TRBJ1-2, with 7 bases matching TRBD1. The CDR3 consists of 18 residues. The trim removed 4 bases at V and 5 bases at J, leaving 18 bases unmatched. Germline V gene sequence: CDR1 KGHDR, CDR2 SFDVKD. CDR3 DNA: TGTGCCACCAGTGAATCTTCGACAGGAGGGGGCCTTTGGTATGGCTACACCTTC. Residues: CATSESSTGGGLWYGYTF.

CDR3 sequence (DNA): TGTGCCAGTAGTATCTCTAATCAGCCCCAGCATTTT. Translated: CASSISNQPQHF. This rearrangement joins TRBV19 to TRBJ1-5; D unresolved. V lost 3 bases to trimming and J lost 4 bases, with 4 bases between them. The germline CDR1 and CDR2 sequences are LNHDA and SQIVND (reference sequence). The CDR3 loop spans 12 amino acids.

V and J are TRBV15 and TRBJ1-4; 9 bases match TRBD1. CDR3 length: 16 amino acids. V gave up 3 bases and J gave up 6 bases; unmatched junction bases: 8. Germline CDR1 reads LNHNV; CDR2 reads YYDKDF (reference sequence). The CDR3 is CATSSFRTGVDEKLFF. CDR3 in DNA: TGTGCCACCAGCAGTTTCCGGACAGGGGTAGATGAAAAACTGTTTTTT.

Only one count was recorded for this clone. The gene calls are TRBV5-1 and TRBJ2-7; 9 bases map to TRBD2. Germline-derived CDR1 and CDR2 are SGHRS and YFSETQ. V lost 3 bases to trimming and J lost 6 bases; unmatched junction nucleotides: 16. The CDR3 has 17 amino acids. Here the CDR3 DNA reads TGCGCCAGCAGCTCCGGACTAGCGCCCACCCTTTCTGGCGAGCAGTACTTC. As protein: CASSSGLAPTLSGEQYF.

CDR3 in DNA: TGTGCCAGCAGCGACATAGCGGGGGGATACCCCTACAATGAGCAGTTCTTC. It specifies CASSDIAGGYPYNEQFF. The J gene is TRBJ2-1, the V gene TRBV11-2; 10 bases are a match to TRBD2. J lost 2 bases, V lost 5 bases, and 9 bases had no gene match. The CDR3 length is 17 residues. The germline V gene has CDR1 SGHAT and CDR2 FQNNGV.

The chain has TRBV27 and TRBJ2-7, with 14 bases identical to TRBD2. Germline V gives CDR1 MNHEY, CDR2 SMNVEV (reference sequence). J was trimmed by 5 bases and V by 3 bases; bases with no gene match: 9. The CDR3 sequence is 17 residues long. The CDR3 sequence: CASSFFGTSGGRDEQYF. CDR3 DNA: TGTGCCAGCAGTTTCTTCGGGACTAGCGGGGGAAGGGACGAGCAGTACTTC.

The chain combines TRBV7-2 with TRBJ1-5; unclear D gene. Germline lookup yields CDR1 SGHTA and CDR2 FQGNSA. Trimming removed 5 bases from V and 6 bases from J, with 17 bases in between. CDR3 length: 15 amino acids. The DNA for the CDR3 is TGTGCCAGCAGCCTCGGTCGGATAGCGGCTCAGCCCCAGCATTTT. As protein: CASSLGRIAAQPQHF.